This T cell receptor (beta chain) appears in the sequencing data of a study of shared clonotypes between healthy human individuals. This CDR3 is 16 amino acids long. Per germline, CDR1 MGHDK and CDR2 SYGVNS. The ends lost 2 bases at V and 2 bases at J; junction bases unmatched: 5. Here immunoSEQ multiplex PCR was the method, and the copy in TCRdb shows in-frame clones only, minus some. The data contain some 2,500,000 clones, approximately 93% of them singletons. This rearrangement joins TRBV25-1 to TRBJ2-7, with TRBD1 identical over 11 bases. Material: naive CD4+ T cells from PBMCs. Subset defined: CD45RA+ positively selected. This TCR derives from a man between 18 and 29 years old in good health. Some clones in this sample may be carry-over from other donors' samples. CDR3 sequence (DNA): TGTGCCAGCAGTGAAAAGAGGGGACAGGGGGCCTACGAGCAGTACTTC. It translates to CASSEKRGQGAYEQYF.